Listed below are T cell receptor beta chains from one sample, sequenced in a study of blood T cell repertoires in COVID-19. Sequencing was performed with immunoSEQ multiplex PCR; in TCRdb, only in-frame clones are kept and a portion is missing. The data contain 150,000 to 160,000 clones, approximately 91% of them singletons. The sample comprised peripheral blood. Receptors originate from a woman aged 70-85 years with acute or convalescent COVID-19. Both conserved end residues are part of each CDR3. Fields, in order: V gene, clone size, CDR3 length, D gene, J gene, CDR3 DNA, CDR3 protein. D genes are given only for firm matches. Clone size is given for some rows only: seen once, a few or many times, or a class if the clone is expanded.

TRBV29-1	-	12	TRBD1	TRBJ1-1	TGCAGCGTCCGGACAGGGGGATACGTAGCTTTCTTT	CSVRTGGYVAFF
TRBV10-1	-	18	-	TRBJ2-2	TGCGCCAGCACCAAAATCGGCAGGGGGGCCCTTGACACCGGGGAGCTGTTTTTT	CASTKIGRGALDTGELFF
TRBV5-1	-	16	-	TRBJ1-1	TGCGCCAGCAGCTTGGCTTTCGCAGGGATGCGAAGCGAAGCTTTCTTT	CASSLAFAGMRSEAFF
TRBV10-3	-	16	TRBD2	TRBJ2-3	TGTGCCATCAGTGACCTGGCGGGGGGATTCACAGATACGCAGTATTTT	CAISDLAGGFTDTQYF
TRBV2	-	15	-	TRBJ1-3	TGTGCCAGCAGTGAAGTCAGGGCAGCGGGAAACACCATATATTTT	CASSEVRAAGNTIYF
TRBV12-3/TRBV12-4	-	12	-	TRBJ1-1	TGTGCCAGCAGTTGGGAGGGCACTGAAGCTTTCTTT	CASSWEGTEAFF
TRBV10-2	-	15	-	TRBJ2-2	TGCGCCAGCACTCCCTTCTCTCGGAACACCGGGGAGCTGTTTTTT	CASTPFSRNTGELFF
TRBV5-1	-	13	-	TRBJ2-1	TGCGCCAGCAGCTTCGACTTATCACGGGAGCAGTTCTTC	CASSFDLSREQFF
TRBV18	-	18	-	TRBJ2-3	TGTGCCAGCTCAAAGAGGGAGACCAGACAGGCAAACACAGATACGCAGTATTTT	CASSKRETRQANTDTQYF
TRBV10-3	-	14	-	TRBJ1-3	TGTGCCATCTGGGGGGGGGTGTCTGGAAACACCATATATTTT	CAIWGGVSGNTIYF
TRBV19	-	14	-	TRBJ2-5	TGTGCCAGTAGTATAAGACAGAGAATAGAGACCCAGTACTTC	CASSIRQRIETQYF
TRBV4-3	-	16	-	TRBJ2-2	TGCGCCAGCAGCCGTACCTGGAGGGTTTTGACCGGGGAGCTGTTTTTT	CASSRTWRVLTGELFF
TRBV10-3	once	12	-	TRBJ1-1	TGTGCCATCAGTGAAGTGTTCCCACAGGCTTTCTTT	CAISEVFPQAFF
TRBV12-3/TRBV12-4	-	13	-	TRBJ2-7	TGTGCCAGCAGGAACACAGGGACCGGAGAGCAGTACTTC	CASRNTGTGEQYF
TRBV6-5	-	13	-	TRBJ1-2	TGTGCCAGCCGGGACACATCTAACTATGGCTACACCTTC	CASRDTSNYGYTF